This T cell receptor (beta chain) was observed in a study of control samples from healthy donors and cancer patients. V was pared by 3 bases and J by 2 bases, with 2 bases of the junction left unmatched. The V gene's germline CDR1 is SGDLS and CDR2 YYNGEE. This CDR3 is 16 amino acids long. This table comes from immunoSEQ multiplex PCR, and its TCRdb copy is limited to in-frame clones, with some not included. The data hold 150,000 to 200,000 clones, with 90% to 95% observed a single time. The receptor was isolated from a man aged 25-40 years in good health. This chain joins TRBV9 and TRBJ2-1; 13 nucleotides line up with TRBD2. Sequencing used blood. CDR3 nucleotide sequence: TGTGCCAGCAGCGAAACTAGCGGGAGGGCCTACAATGAGCAGTTCTTC. It codes for CASSETSGRAYNEQFF.